This passage covers 30 T cell receptor beta chains from one sample sequenced in a study of CD8+CD57+ T cells in acquired aplastic anemia. CD8+CD57+ cell expansion, shown by flow cytometry, had occurred in the patients selected for sequencing. Researchers used genomic DNA as the template to profile TCR beta VDJ and CDR3. TCRdb redid the calling of the reads with MiXCR, one entry per CDR3 protein. Counted here are some 160,000 distinct CDR3 sequences, less than 50% occurring once; the ten biggest clones make up roughly 3.5%. Specimen: sorted CD4+, CD8+, or CD8+CD57+ T cells (not recorded which) from PBMCs. The receptors derive from a human donor with aplastic anemia.

V gene TRBV29-1 combines with J gene TRBJ2-1; 7 nucleotides agree with TRBD1. The V and J ends lost 6 bases and 5 bases, in that order; junction bases with no gene match: 13. Germline V lookup: CDR1 SQVTM, CDR2 ANQGSEA. The CDR3 runs to 15 residues. The CDR3 loop reads CSVESDRARNNEQFF. CDR3 sequence (DNA): TGCAGCGTAGAAAGCGACAGGGCCAGGAACAATGAGCAGTTCTTC.

The chain recombines TRBV10-2 with TRBJ1-5; tentative D call: TRBD1 (6 bases). The CDR3 extends over 12 amino acids. Trimming removed 8 bases from V and 10 bases from J, with 15 bases in between. CDR1 WSHSY and CDR2 SAAADI come from the germline V gene. Here the CDR3 reads CASGTRLGPQHF. In DNA form, the CDR3 reads TGCGCCAGCGGGACACGCCTTGGTCCCCAGCATTTT.

Written as DNA, the CDR3 is TGTGCCAGCGAGACAAAACCTTCTGGGGCCAACGTCCTGACTTTC. Translated: CASETKPSGANVLTF. V and J are TRBV6-1 and TRBJ2-6; D not certain. This CDR3 contains 15 residues. Germline CDR1 reads MNHNS; CDR2 reads SASEGT. V gave up 8 bases and J gave up 1 base, with 12 bases separating them.

This clonotype has more than one count but fewer than ten. This chain connects TRBV6-2 or TRBV6-3 to TRBJ1-1; D not certain. Trimming removed 3 bases from V and 1 base from J, with 12 bases in between. CDR3 length equals 15 residues. Germline CDR1 is MNHEY and CDR2 is SVGEGT. CDR3 DNA: TGTGCCAGCAGTTATGCCGGGCCTCCGAACACTGAAGCTTTCTTT. Translation gives CASSYAGPPNTEAFF.

The chain links TRBV15 to TRBJ2-7; D could derive from TRBD1 or TRBD2 (5 bases each). The CDR3 spans 13 residues. V shed 5 bases and J shed 2 bases, with 10 bases lying between them. Germline CDR1 LNHNV, CDR2 YYDKDF (reference sequence). In DNA form, the CDR3 reads TGTGCCACCAGCGGGGACCCCCCCTACGAGCAGTACTTC. Translating gives CATSGDPPYEQYF.

Remarks on this clonotype: A read error is possible here, since a much larger clone lies one base away. V is TRBV7-2 and J is TRBJ1-5; D perhaps matches TRBD1 (5 bases). V was cut by 10 bases and J by 6 bases, with 16 bases left in between. Germline assignment: CDR1 SGHTA and CDR2 FQGNSA. The CDR3 length is 13 residues. The DNA for the CDR3 is TGTGCCATCGGAGACAGATCTCGTCAGCCCCAGCATTTT. This translates into CAIGDRSRQPQHF.

The chain links TRBV9 to TRBJ2-7; perhaps TRBD2 as D (5 bases). Per the germline V gene, CDR1 is SGDLS and CDR2 is YYNGEE. The length of the CDR3 is 15 residues. V was trimmed by 0 bases and J by 3 bases, leaving 13 bases between them. CDR3 DNA: TGTGCCAGCAGCGTAGGAGCAGAGAGGGTCTACGAGCAGTACTTC. Translation gives CASSVGAERVYEQYF.

With regard to this clonotype: A junction boundary mismatches the germline segment, possibly from a read error. V gene TRBV11-2 combines with J gene TRBJ2-7, with 9 nucleotides matching TRBD1. Germline CDR1 reads SGHAT; CDR2 reads FQNNGV. This CDR3 comprises 17 residues. The CDR3 sequence: CASSIQTGTGIVYVQYF. The CDR3 DNA follows: TGTGCCAGCAGTATACAGACCGGGACAGGGATAGTCTACGTGCAGTACTTC.

This clonotype appeared many times. The V and J genes are TRBV5-4 and TRBJ1-1; D remains unclear. Germline V gene sequence: CDR1 SGHNT, CDR2 YYREEE (reference sequence). The germline V and J ends were trimmed by 4 bases and 2 bases, with 12 bases remaining between them. This CDR3 has 14 residues. This CDR3 is CASSREGANTEAFF. The CDR3 region has the DNA TGTGCCAGCAGCCGTGAGGGAGCCAACACTGAAGCTTTCTTT.

The rearrangement links TRBV7-9 to TRBJ1-3; D possibly corresponds to TRBD1 (6 bases). The CDR3 extends over 13 amino acids. The V end was cut by 7 bases, the J end by 5 bases, with 12 bases between. Germline V lookup: CDR1 SEHNR, CDR2 FQNEAQ (reference sequence). DNA for the CDR3: TGTGCCAGCATCCCAGGGGAAAGAAACACCATATATTTT. It yields the protein CASIPGERNTIYF.

This clonotype has at least ten counts. The J gene is TRBJ2-3, the V gene TRBV11-1, with 9 bases lining up with TRBD2. The CDR3 length is 21 residues. CDR1 and CDR2 (germline): SGHAT, FQDESV (reference sequence). V gave up 1 base and J gave up 0 bases; unmatched junction bases: 17. The chain's CDR3 is CASSLVGTLAGVKSSTDTQYF. The CDR3 bases are TGTGCCAGCAGCTTAGTTGGGACCTTAGCGGGGGTGAAATCTAGCACAGATACGCAGTATTTT.

This clonotype was detected ten times or more. The rearrangement uses TRBV6-1 and TRBJ2-1; a possible D gene is TRBD2 (6 bases). V lost 6 bases to trimming and J lost 7 bases, with 16 bases between them. CDR1 MNHNS and CDR2 SASEGT come from the germline V gene. The CDR3 has 14 amino acids. CDR3 region: CASSGTPLGNEQFF. The CDR3 region has the DNA TGTGCCAGCAGCGGGACTCCTCTTGGGAATGAGCAGTTCTTC.

The CDR3 bases are TGTGCCAGCAGCTTCCTACTAGCGAGGGGGTGCGAGCAGTACGTC. Its protein product is CASSFLLARGCEQYV. The chain couples TRBV7-8 to TRBJ2-7, with TRBD2 as a possible D gene (7 bases). The CDR3 is 15 residues long. The germline V gene has CDR1 SGHVS and CDR2 FQNEAQ. V was pared by 3 bases and J by 6 bases, with 18 bases between.

A note on this clonotype: The conserved phenylalanine or tryptophan normally closing the CDR3 is absent here, so this likely arose from a read error. V usage is TRBV24-1 and J usage is TRBJ1-4, with TRBD1 as a possible D gene (6 bases). CDR1 and CDR2 (germline): KGHDR, SFDVKD. The V end was cut by 3 bases, the J end by 2 bases, with 12 bases between. CDR3 length: 16 amino acids. The CDR3 DNA sequence: TGTGCCACCAGTGATCCCAGGGGCGACACTAATGAAAAACTGTTTCTT. This gives the protein CATSDPRGDTNEKLFL.

The chain has TRBV24-1 and TRBJ2-7, with 8 bases aligning to TRBD1. The germline V gene encodes CDR1 KGHDR and CDR2 SFDVKD. V trimming: 11 bases; J trimming: 5 bases; junction bases outside the gene matches: 13. CDR3 length equals 14 residues. CDR3 coding DNA: TGTGCCAGCAGCAGAGGACAGGGAAAGAACGAGCAGTACTTC. It codes for CASSRGQGKNEQYF.

The genes are TRBV7-3 and TRBJ2-5, with TRBD1 matching over 9 bases. CDR3 length: 15 residues. After removal of 5 bases from V and 4 bases from J, the junction contained 8 bases not matched to a gene. The germline V gene has CDR1 SGHTA and CDR2 FQGTGA. CDR3: CASSDPGQGVETQYF. The CDR3 nucleotides read TGTGCCAGCAGCGACCCGGGACAGGGTGTAGAGACCCAGTACTTC.

This clonotype is medium-sized by share. J is TRBJ1-5 and V is TRBV19, with a weak D call TRBD1 (5 bases). This CDR3 region has 12 residues. The V gene's germline CDR1 is LNHDA and CDR2 SQIVND (reference sequence). The CDR3 is CAAGVVRQPQHF. DNA for the CDR3: TGTGCTGCGGGGGTGGTGAGACAGCCCCAGCATTTT.

This clonotype has only a few counts. Germline and junction disagree at one end, which may indicate a read error. This chain connects TRBV27 to TRBJ2-3; 8 positions agree with TRBD2. The CDR3 has 18 residues. Germline V gene data show CDR1 as MNHEY and CDR2 as SMNVEV (reference sequence). CDR3 DNA sequence: TGTGCCAGCCTCCCGCGGACTAGCAGACACTATAGCACAGATATGCAGTATTTT. This codes for CASLPRTSRHYSTDMQYF.

The V and J genes are TRBV19 and TRBJ1-1; the match to TRBD1 covers 8 bases. The ends lost 6 bases at V and 0 bases at J; junction bases unmatched: 9. Per germline, CDR1 LNHDA and CDR2 SQIVND (reference sequence). CDR3 length: 16 amino acids. CDR3 DNA sequence: TGTGCCAGTAGACGAACAGGGGGAGTTATGAACACTGAAGCTTTCTTT. Translated, it gives CASRRTGGVMNTEAFF.

The chain joins TRBV20-1 to TRBJ1-4; D might be TRBD1 (5 bases). This CDR3 spans 12 amino acids. In germline, CDR1 is DFQATT, CDR2 SNEGSKA (reference sequence). V was trimmed by 3 bases and J by 8 bases, leaving 10 bases between them. CDR3: CSARGRAEKLFF. In nucleotides, the CDR3 is TGCAGTGCTAGGGGCAGGGCCGAAAAACTGTTTTTT.

At least ten counts were recorded for this clonotype. The genes are TRBV20-1 and TRBJ1-3; maybe TRBD1 (5 bases). This CDR3 has 12 amino acids. Looked up from germline, CDR1 is DFQATT and CDR2 is SNEGSKA (reference sequence). V was shortened by 7 bases and J by 4 bases, with 11 bases between the two germline ends. The CDR3, as DNA: TGCAGTGTAGGGGACTCAGGAAACACCATATATTTT. Translation gives CSVGDSGNTIYF.

At least ten counts were recorded for this clonotype. This sequence joins TRBV5-6 and TRBJ1-2, with unresolved D. The CDR3 has 15 amino acids. Germline CDR1 SGHDT, CDR2 YYEEEE. Trimming removed 1 base from V and 4 bases from J, with 14 bases in between. The CDR3 loop reads CASSLPGRESYGYTF. As DNA, the CDR3 is TGTGCCAGCAGCTTGCCGGGCCGGGAGAGCTATGGCTACACCTTC.

The table lists this clonotype with many counts. V usage is TRBV9 and J usage is TRBJ2-7; no definite D call. CDR3 length: 14 amino acids. Trimming stripped 0 bases from V and 1 base from J, with 8 bases between. Germline CDR1 SGDLS, CDR2 YYNGEE. The CDR3 sequence is CASSVDLGSYEQYF. DNA of the CDR3: TGTGCCAGCAGCGTAGATCTAGGGTCCTACGAGCAGTACTTC. The full variable domain, completed using reference TRBV9 and TRBJ2-7, is DSGVTQTPKHLITATGQRVTLRCSPRSGDLSVYWYQQSLDQGLQFLIQYYNGEERAKGNILERFSAQQFPDLHSELNLSSLELGDSALYFCASSVDLGSYEQYFGPGTRLTVT.

CDR3: CASRDRGYGGELFF. CDR3 nucleotides: TGTGCCAGCAGGGACAGGGGATATGGCGGGGAGCTGTTTTTT. The chain recombines TRBV25-1 with TRBJ2-2, with 9 positions matching TRBD1. Unmatched junction bases numbered 6, after V lost 6 bases and J lost 7 bases. The CDR3 is made up of 14 amino acids. In germline, CDR1 is MGHDK, CDR2 SYGVNS.

This clonotype was observed many times. The V and J genes are TRBV6-6 and TRBJ2-3; TRBD2 agrees at 13 bases. J lost 4 bases, V lost 10 bases, and 2 bases had no gene match. In germline, CDR1 is MNHNY, CDR2 SVGAGI (reference sequence). The CDR3 is 13 residues long. The CDR3 nucleotides are TGTGCCACCGGGACTAGCGGGGCAGATACGCAGTATTTT. Translated: CATGTSGADTQYF.

By share of the sample, this clonotype is medium-sized. This rearrangement joins TRBV2 to TRBJ2-7, with 7 nucleotides matching TRBD1. The CDR3 covers 13 residues. Trimming cost V 6 bases and J 5 bases; bases outside gene matches: 7. Germline V lookup: CDR1 SNHLY, CDR2 FYNNEI. DNA of the CDR3: TGTGCCAGCAGCGCGTGGCAGGGGGACGAGCAGTACGTC. It specifies CASSAWQGDEQYV.

Comments on this clonotype: Being one base from a much bigger clone, this may be a read error. The V and J genes are TRBV11-1 and TRBJ2-3; TRBD2 might be the D (6 bases). This CDR3 contains 15 residues. CDR1 is SGHAT and CDR2 is FQDESV in the germline V gene (reference sequence). V was pared by 4 bases and J by 4 bases, with 15 bases between. The CDR3 is CASSWASSSADTQYF. CDR3 nucleotide sequence: TGTGCCAGCAGCTGGGCCTCTTCTAGCGCAGATACGCAGTATTTT.

J is TRBJ2-7 and V is TRBV2; 7 nucleotides agree with TRBD1. J lost 5 bases, V lost 2 bases, and 6 bases had no gene match. In germline, CDR1 is SNHLY, CDR2 FYNNEI. CDR3 length: 14 amino acids. CDR3 amino acids: CASSERAGGDEQYF. The CDR3 DNA reads TGTGCCAGCAGTGAACGGGCAGGGGGAGACGAGCAGTACTTC.

At least ten counts were recorded for this clonotype. The chain joins TRBV5-4 to TRBJ1-1; D is unclear. The V gene lost 1 base and the J gene lost 6 bases, with 7 bases spanning the gap. The CDR3 has 12 residues. Germline V CDR1 and CDR2: SGHNT, YYREEE (reference sequence). For the CDR3, the DNA is TGTGCCAGCAGCTTGATTGGGGCTGAAGCTTTCTTT. Its translation is CASSLIGAEAFF.

The V gene is TRBV2, the J gene TRBJ2-7, with 7 bases that match TRBD1. The length of the CDR3 is 11 residues. The trim removed 8 bases at V and 6 bases at J, leaving 4 bases unmatched. Germline loops: CDR1 SNHLY, CDR2 FYNNEI. CDR3: CASLDRVEQYV. CDR3 DNA: TGTGCCAGCCTCGACAGGGTCGAGCAGTACGTC.